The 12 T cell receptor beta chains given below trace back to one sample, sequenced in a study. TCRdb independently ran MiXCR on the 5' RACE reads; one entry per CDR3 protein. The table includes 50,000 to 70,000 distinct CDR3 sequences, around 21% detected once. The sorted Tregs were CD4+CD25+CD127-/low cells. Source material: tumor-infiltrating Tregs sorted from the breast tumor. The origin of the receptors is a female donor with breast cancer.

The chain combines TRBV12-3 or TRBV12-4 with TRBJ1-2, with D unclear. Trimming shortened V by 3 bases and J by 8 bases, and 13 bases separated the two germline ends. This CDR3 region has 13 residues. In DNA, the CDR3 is TGTGCCAGCAGTTTCCTCACCGAGGGCGGCTACACCTTC. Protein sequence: CASSFLTEGGYTF.

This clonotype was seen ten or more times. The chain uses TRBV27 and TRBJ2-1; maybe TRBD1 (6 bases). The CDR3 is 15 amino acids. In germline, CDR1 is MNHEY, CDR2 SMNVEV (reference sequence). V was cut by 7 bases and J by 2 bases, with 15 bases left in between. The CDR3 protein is CASKWGQGPYNEQFF. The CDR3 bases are TGTGCCAGCAAGTGGGGGCAGGGGCCCTACAATGAGCAGTTCTTC.

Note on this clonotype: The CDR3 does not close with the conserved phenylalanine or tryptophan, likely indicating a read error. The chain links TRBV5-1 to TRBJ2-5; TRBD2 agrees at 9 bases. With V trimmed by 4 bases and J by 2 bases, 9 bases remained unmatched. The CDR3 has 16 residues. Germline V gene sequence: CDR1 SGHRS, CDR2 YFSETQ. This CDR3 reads CASSLFSGGNQETQYL. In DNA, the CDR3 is TGCGCCAGCAGCCTTTTTAGCGGGGGAAATCAAGAGACCCAGTACCTC.

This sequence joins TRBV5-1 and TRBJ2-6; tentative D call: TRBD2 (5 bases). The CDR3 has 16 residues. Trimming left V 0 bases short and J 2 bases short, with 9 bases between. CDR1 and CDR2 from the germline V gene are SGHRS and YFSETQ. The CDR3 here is CASSLGQEAGANVLTF. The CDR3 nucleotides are TGCGCCAGCAGCTTGGGGCAGGAGGCTGGGGCCAACGTCCTGACTTTC.

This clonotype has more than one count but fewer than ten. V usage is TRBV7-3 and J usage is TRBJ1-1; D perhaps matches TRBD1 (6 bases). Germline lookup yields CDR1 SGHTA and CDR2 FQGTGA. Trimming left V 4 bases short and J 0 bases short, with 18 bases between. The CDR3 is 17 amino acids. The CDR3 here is CASSSAPSDRLNTEAFF. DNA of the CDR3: TGTGCCAGCAGCTCCGCCCCCTCGGACAGACTGAACACTGAAGCTTTCTTT.

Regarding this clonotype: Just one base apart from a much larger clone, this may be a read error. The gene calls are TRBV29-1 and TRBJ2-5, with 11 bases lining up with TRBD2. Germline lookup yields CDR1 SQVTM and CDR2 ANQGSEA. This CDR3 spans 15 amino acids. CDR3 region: CSVGTSGPSQETRYF. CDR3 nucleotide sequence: TGCAGCGTTGGGACTAGCGGGCCTTCCCAAGAGACCCGGTACTTC.

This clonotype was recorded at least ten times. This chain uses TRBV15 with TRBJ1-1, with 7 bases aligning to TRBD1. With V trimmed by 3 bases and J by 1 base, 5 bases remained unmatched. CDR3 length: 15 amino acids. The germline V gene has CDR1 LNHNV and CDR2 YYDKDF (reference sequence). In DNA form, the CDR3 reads TGTGCCACCAGCAGTCGGACAGGCGGGAACACTGAAGCTTTCTTT. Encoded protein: CATSSRTGGNTEAFF.

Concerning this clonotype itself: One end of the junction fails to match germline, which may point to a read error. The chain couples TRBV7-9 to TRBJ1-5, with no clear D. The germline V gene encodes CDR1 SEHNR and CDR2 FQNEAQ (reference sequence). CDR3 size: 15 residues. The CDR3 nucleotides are TGTGTCAGCAGCAACTCCGACACCCTCAATCAGCCCCAGCATTTT. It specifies CVSSNSDTLNQPQHF.

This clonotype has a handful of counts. CDR3 loop: CASSQVPLAGVRYNEQFF. The CDR3 DNA reads TGCGCCAGCAGCCAAGTCCCCCTAGCGGGAGTAAGGTACAATGAGCAGTTCTTC. The rearrangement uses TRBV4-1 and TRBJ2-1; TRBD2 matches at 10 bases. Germline V lookup: CDR1 MGHRA, CDR2 YSYEKL. Trimming took 1 base from V and 4 from J; bases not matched to a gene: 10. The CDR3 totals 18 residues.

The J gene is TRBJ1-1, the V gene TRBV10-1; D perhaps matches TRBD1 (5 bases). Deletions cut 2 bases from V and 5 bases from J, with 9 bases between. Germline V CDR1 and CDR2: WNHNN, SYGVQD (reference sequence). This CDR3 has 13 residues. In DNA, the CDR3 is TGCGCCAGCAGTGAGGGGGGTGAAACTGAAGCTTTCTTT. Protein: CASSEGGETEAFF.

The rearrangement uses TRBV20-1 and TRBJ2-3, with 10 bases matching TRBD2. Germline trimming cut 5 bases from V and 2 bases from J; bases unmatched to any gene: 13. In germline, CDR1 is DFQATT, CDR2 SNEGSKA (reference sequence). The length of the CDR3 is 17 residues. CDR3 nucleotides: TGCAGTGCTCCCCAGGGAGAACTAGCGGGGCTCACAGATACGCAGTATTTT. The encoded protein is CSAPQGELAGLTDTQYF.

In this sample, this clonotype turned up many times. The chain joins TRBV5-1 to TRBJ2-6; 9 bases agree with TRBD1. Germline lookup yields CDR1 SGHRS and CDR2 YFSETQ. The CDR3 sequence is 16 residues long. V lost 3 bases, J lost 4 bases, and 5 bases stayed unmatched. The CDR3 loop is CASSWGQGDGANVLTF. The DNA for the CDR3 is TGCGCCAGCAGCTGGGGACAGGGAGACGGGGCCAACGTCCTGACTTTC.